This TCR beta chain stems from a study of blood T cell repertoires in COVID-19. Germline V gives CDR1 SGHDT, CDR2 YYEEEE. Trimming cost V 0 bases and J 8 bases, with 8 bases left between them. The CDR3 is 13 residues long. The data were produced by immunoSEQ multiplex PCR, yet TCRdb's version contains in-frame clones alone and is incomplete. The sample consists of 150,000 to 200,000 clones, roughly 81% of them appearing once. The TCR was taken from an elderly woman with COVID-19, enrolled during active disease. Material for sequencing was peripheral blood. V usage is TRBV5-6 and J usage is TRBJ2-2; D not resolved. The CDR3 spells CASSLDRGGELFF. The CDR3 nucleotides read TGTGCCAGCAGCTTGGATCGAGGAGGGGAGCTGTTTTTT.